These 7 T cell receptor beta chains were all obtained from the same sample, sequenced in a study of shared clonotypes between healthy human individuals. Measured with immunoSEQ multiplex PCR; TCRdb has only the in-frame clones, and not every one. This sample has some 200,000 clones, with over 50% found just once. Sequencing input: memory CD4+ T cells sorted from blood. Subset specified: CD45RA-negative fraction. The receptors stem from a man aged 25 to 45 in good health.

This clone was counted many times. Other DNA sequences in the sample encode the same CDR3. The V gene is TRBV5-1, the J gene TRBJ2-7; TRBD2 matches 7 bases. Germline lookup yields CDR1 SGHRS and CDR2 YFSETQ. The CDR3 consists of 19 residues. V shed 0 bases and J 0 bases; nucleotides not matched to a gene: 15. CDR3 sequence reads: CASSLEARRALATSYEQYF. CDR3 nucleotide sequence: TGCGCCAGCAGCTTGGAAGCCAGACGAGCACTAGCGACCTCCTACGAGCAGTACTTC.

This chain joins TRBV5-1 and TRBJ2-7; TRBD2 matches 8 bases. With V trimmed by 0 bases and J by 6 bases, 5 bases remained unmatched. CDR1 SGHRS and CDR2 YFSETQ come from the germline V gene. This CDR3 is 14 amino acids long. CDR3 sequence reads: CASSLGLAGSEQYF. The DNA for the CDR3 is TGCGCCAGCAGCTTGGGTTTAGCGGGAAGCGAGCAGTACTTC. Full variable domain (outside the CDR3, taken from reference TRBV5-1 and TRBJ2-7): KAGVTQTPRYLIKTRGQQVTLSCSPISGHRSVSWYQQTPGQGLQFLFEYFSETQRNKGNFPGRFSGRQFSNSRSEMNVSTLELGDSALYLCASSLGLAGSEQYFGPGTRLTVT.

The V gene is TRBV29-1, the J gene TRBJ1-4, with TRBD1 as a possible D gene (6 bases). The CDR3 has 13 amino acids. Trimming took off 4 bases at V and 3 bases at J, with 9 bases between the two ends. Germline V lookup: CDR1 SQVTM, CDR2 ANQGSEA. CDR3 amino acids: CSVGEGANEKLFF. CDR3 DNA sequence: TGCAGCGTTGGGGAGGGGGCTAATGAAAAACTGTTTTTT.

The genes are TRBV5-1 and TRBJ2-5; D is undetermined. Trimming removed 3 bases at V and 9 bases at J, with 15 bases between. Germline CDR1 is SGHRS and CDR2 is YFSETQ. The CDR3 consists of 13 residues. The CDR3 DNA reads as TGCGCCAGCAGCTCGGACGGCGGTGGGGCCCAGTACTTC. Translation: CASSSDGGGAQYF.

The chain couples TRBV5-5 to TRBJ1-2; D gene ambiguous. The length of the CDR3 is 13 residues. Trimming took 0 bases from V and 6 from J, leaving 9 bases between them. Germline loops: CDR1 SGHKS, CDR2 YYEKEE (reference sequence). The CDR3 DNA sequence: TGTGCCAGCAGCTTGGGCCCGCTAGATGGCTACACCTTC. Translation: CASSLGPLDGYTF.

This chain connects TRBV18 to TRBJ2-3, with D possibly TRBD2 on 5 matching bases. Germline V gene sequence: CDR1 KGHSH, CDR2 LQKENI. The CDR3 extends over 17 amino acids. Trimming pared 0 bases from V and 2 bases from J, leaving 15 bases between. The CDR3 loop is CASSPPYRAEITDTQYF. CDR3 nucleotide sequence: TGTGCCAGCTCACCACCGTACAGAGCGGAGATCACAGATACGCAGTATTTT.

This clone was seen only a few times. The chain has TRBV2 and TRBJ2-5; D gene unclear. The V gene lost 7 bases and the J gene lost 3 bases, with 15 bases spanning the gap. This CDR3 is 14 amino acids long. From germline, CDR1 is SNHLY and CDR2 FYNNEI. CDR3 coding DNA: TGTGCCAGCACAGGTTCTTTCCGCGAAGAGACCCAGTACTTC. It yields the protein CASTGSFREETQYF.